The clone carrying this T cell receptor beta chain was seen more than once but under ten times. Its specificity is not known. TCRdb fed the 5' RACE reads into MiXCR, producing one record per CDR3 protein. The sample yields 450,000 to 550,000 distinct CDR3 sequences, just over 20% seen once. The data originate from a study of T cells after yellow fever vaccination. Study context: SMART-Seq v4 Ultra Low Input prepared libraries from low-cell fractions.

General study results and limits: Peak timing came faster in the weaker secondary response, day 5 versus 15. The appearance of a small share of clonotypes in both CD4 and CD8 compartments was observed.

V was clipped by 7 bases and J by 0 bases, with 9 bases between them. Germline V lookup: CDR1 MNHNS, CDR2 SASEGT. The CDR3 extends over 13 amino acids. Sequences were derived from PBMCs, sampled roughly 20 days after the first yellow fever vaccination. The chain couples TRBV6-1 to TRBJ1-1; no clear D. This clonotype originated in a man between 18 and 35 years old who received the YFV17D yellow fever vaccine. Written as DNA, the CDR3 is TGTGCCAGCAACTCGCTGCTGAACACTGAAGCTTTCTTT. Encoded protein: CASNSLLNTEAFF.